This T cell receptor beta chain came from a study of response to subunit inactivated influenza vaccine. Findings of the study overall: Each seasonal influenza vaccination recruits few new T cells, the authors suggested.

The V and J ends lost 3 bases and 6 bases respectively, with 12 bases between them. Germline V lookup: CDR1 SGHRS, CDR2 YFSETQ. The CDR3 loop spans 14 amino acids. As for this clonotype: Its specificity is not known.

From the RT-PCR reads, TCRdb called clonotypes with MiXCR, one entry per CDR3 protein. The sample has 400,000 to 550,000 distinct CDR3 sequences; approximately 24% are singletons. The source of this sequence is a man in his forties or fifties who received an inactivated influenza vaccine. This material consisted of CD4+ T cells sorted from PBMCs, taken 4 to 6 days after vaccination. This chain links TRBV5-1 with TRBJ2-2; no firm D call. CDR3 sequence (DNA): TGCGCCAGCAGCTCAACACTGTCCGCCGGGGAGCTGTTTTTT. Translating it yields CASSSTLSAGELFF.